A selection of T cell receptor beta chains follows, all from one sample in a study of T-cell reconstitution after alpha-beta-depleted transplantation in children. Each CDR3 protein is one row after TCRdb ran MiXCR on the PCR reads. The data show about 70,000 distinct CDR3 sequences, with approximately 10% seen just once and around 13% held by the top ten. Sequencing used PBMCs, obtained before TCRalphabeta/CD19-depleted stem cell transplant. The receptors come from a boy younger than 18 with acute myeloid leukemia, due to receive a stem cell transplant. The CDR3 runs from the conserved cysteine through the conserved F or W. D genes are given only for firm matches. Size tells how often a clone was seen (once, few, many) or the class of an expanded clone, and some rows leave it out.

J gene,clone size,D gene,V gene,CDR3 protein,CDR3 DNA
TRBJ1-6,many,TRBD1,TRBV7-9,CASSLGMGTGGNSPLHF,TGTGCCAGCAGCTTAGGAATGGGGACAGGCGGAAATTCACCCCTCCACTTT
TRBJ2-1,many,NA,TRBV10-3,CAISGNNNEQFF,TGTGCCATCAGTGGGAACAACAATGAGCAGTTCTTC
TRBJ1-1,many,TRBD1,TRBV12-3/TRBV12-4,CASSTTGVTEAFF,TGTGCCAGCAGTACCACAGGGGTCACTGAAGCTTTCTTT
TRBJ2-1,NA,TRBD1,TRBV5-6,CASSLDRGVGNEQFF,TGTGCCAGCAGCTTGGACAGGGGGGTTGGCAATGAGCAGTTCTTC
TRBJ2-7,NA,TRBD1,TRBV20-1,CSASSRTGFSYEQYF,TGCAGTGCTAGTAGCCGGACAGGGTTCTCCTACGAGCAGTACTTC
TRBJ2-5,NA,NA,TRBV12-3/TRBV12-4,CASLRTVGSTQYF,TGTGCCAGCCTGCGGACAGTCGGGTCGACCCAGTACTTC
TRBJ2-5,many,TRBD2,TRBV24-1,CATSDVAPGLGFETQYF,TGTGCCACCAGTGATGTCGCCCCAGGACTAGGGTTTGAGACCCAGTACTTC
TRBJ2-7,many,NA,TRBV10-3,CAIRDPVTSTEQYF,TGTGCCATCAGGGACCCCGTAACTAGCACCGAGCAGTACTTC
TRBJ1-2,many,NA,TRBV7-9,CASSLGGVSSYGYTF,TGTGCCAGCAGCCTGGGGGGAGTCTCCTCCTATGGCTACACCTTC
TRBJ1-1,many,TRBD1,TRBV7-9,CASTRGLTEAFF,TGTGCCAGCACCAGGGGGCTTACTGAAGCTTTCTTT
TRBJ1-1,few,NA,TRBV29-1,CSVEVEGMNTEAFF,TGCAGCGTTGAAGTAGAGGGTATGAACACTGAAGCTTTCTTT
TRBJ2-1,many,TRBD2,TRBV20-1,CSASYGRALRDEQFF,TGCAGTGCTAGTTACGGGAGGGCCCTTCGGGATGAGCAGTTCTTC
TRBJ2-7,many,TRBD1,TRBV7-8,CASTLRTGLYEQYF,TGTGCCAGCACCCTCCGGACAGGGCTTTACGAGCAGTACTTC
TRBJ2-1,medium-sized,NA,TRBV5-6,CASSVSGSYNEQFF,TGTGCCAGCAGCGTAAGCGGATCCTACAATGAGCAGTTCTTC
TRBJ2-7,many,TRBD1,TRBV9,CASSVGQGRYEQYF,TGTGCCAGCAGCGTAGGACAGGGGAGGTACGAGCAGTACTTC
TRBJ2-6,few,NA,TRBV5-4,CASSLARTSGANVLTF,TGTGCCAGCAGCTTGGCCCGGACCTCTGGGGCCAACGTCCTGACTTTC
TRBJ2-2,many,NA,TRBV3-1,CASTRWGVETGELFF,TGTGCCAGCACCCGATGGGGGGTTGAGACCGGGGAGCTGTTTTTT
TRBJ2-1,many,TRBD1,TRBV11-1,CASSLRDSAYNEQFF,TGTGCCAGCAGCTTACGGGACAGTGCTTACAATGAGCAGTTCTTC
TRBJ2-1,many,TRBD1,TRBV28,CASRPTGGYNEQFF,TGTGCCAGCAGGCCGACAGGGGGCTACAATGAGCAGTTCTTC
TRBJ2-1,many,TRBD2,TRBV7-2,CASSLVAREGKNEQFF,TGTGCCAGCAGCTTAGTGGCGCGGGAGGGAAAGAATGAGCAGTTCTTC
TRBJ2-4,many,TRBD1,TRBV4-3,CASSQARDRENIQYF,TGCGCCAGCAGCCAAGCACGGGACAGGGAAAACATTCAGTACTTC
TRBJ2-2,NA,NA,TRBV7-9,CASSPWEAGELFF,TGTGCCAGCAGCCCTTGGGAAGCCGGGGAGCTGTTTTTT
TRBJ1-5,NA,NA,TRBV19,CASSPRRQALESNQPKHF,TGTGCCAGTAGTCCTCGAAGACAGGCATTGGAAAGCAATCAGCCCAAGCATTTT
TRBJ2-1,many,TRBD2,TRBV20-1,CSAPLAGGTNEQFF,TGCAGTGCTCCTTTAGCGGGGGGAACCAATGAGCAGTTCTTC
TRBJ2-5,many,TRBD2,TRBV7-8,CASSLVLAGGLGETQYF,TGTGCCAGCAGCTTAGTACTAGCGGGGGGGCTGGGAGAGACCCAGTACTTC
TRBJ2-1,many,NA,TRBV5-1,CASSLLGRIQFF,TGCGCCAGCAGCTTGTTAGGGCGGATACAGTTCTTC
TRBJ1-1,many,NA,TRBV3-1,CASSPGTGGSSEAFF,TGTGCCAGCAGCCCGGGGACCGGCGGATCTTCTGAAGCTTTCTTT